These 15 T cell receptor beta chains originate from one sample sequenced in a study of blood T cells in healthy people across ages. Primed by a sample-barcoded 5' primer and a J-beta primer mix, a second PCR proceeded for about 7 to 12 cycles. MiXCR, run by TCRdb on the 5' RACE reads, gives a single entry per CDR3 protein. The sample lists around 1.5 million distinct CDR3 sequences, around 42% seen once, with roughly 8.2% in the top ten. The sequencing sample was made of blood. The receptors stem from a woman aged 18-35 years in good health.

The genes are TRBV4-1 and TRBJ1-5; D is uncertain. From germline, CDR1 is MGHRA and CDR2 YSYEKL. The CDR3 sequence is 16 residues long. V gave up 6 bases and J gave up 0 bases, with 15 bases separating them. The CDR3 spells CASRLDGGYSNQPQHF. The CDR3 region has the DNA TGCGCCAGCAGACTGGACGGCGGGTATAGCAATCAGCCCCAGCATTTT.

The gene calls are TRBV12-3 or TRBV12-4 and TRBJ2-2; D unresolved. CDR3 length equals 13 residues. V lost 6 bases to trimming and J lost 4 bases, with 9 bases between them. This chain's CDR3 is CASSPYLTGELFF. The CDR3 bases are TGTGCCAGCAGCCCCTATCTCACCGGGGAGCTGTTTTTT.

This clonotype was picked up a small number of times. The V gene is TRBV4-2, the J gene TRBJ1-2; D gene uncertain. The CDR3 contains 14 residues. The V and J ends lost 0 bases and 8 bases respectively, with 13 bases between them. From germline, CDR1 is LGHNA and CDR2 YNFKEQ. The CDR3 loop reads CASSQEMEDGGYTF. DNA of the CDR3: TGTGCCAGCAGCCAAGAGATGGAGGATGGCGGCTACACCTTC.

The rearrangement joins TRBV12-3 or TRBV12-4 to TRBJ1-4; D not certain. V was pared by 8 bases and J by 8 bases, with 15 bases between. The CDR3 is 13 amino acids. CDR3 DNA: TGTGCCAGCGTGGGGTCAAGTGGAGAAAAACTGTTTTTT. Protein: CASVGSSGEKLFF.

The chain is built from TRBV19 and TRBJ1-4; 7 bases are a match to TRBD1. The germline V gene has CDR1 LNHDA and CDR2 SQIVND (reference sequence). The CDR3 is 15 amino acids. Losses at the gene ends were 4 bases for V and 4 bases for J; bases not matched to a gene: 6. In DNA, the CDR3 is TGTGCCAGTAGTACCAGGGGGAGAGGTAATGAAAAACTGTTTTTT. This translates into CASSTRGRGNEKLFF.

This rearrangement joins TRBV11-2 to TRBJ2-7; D is possibly TRBD2 (5 bases). The CDR3 sequence is 14 residues long. Germline CDR1 is SGHAT and CDR2 is FQNNGV. The V end was cut by 5 bases, the J end by 0 bases, with 11 bases between. The CDR3 spells CASSRRGFSYEQYF. DNA for the CDR3: TGTGCCAGCAGCCGTAGAGGGTTCTCCTACGAGCAGTACTTC.

Only a few counts were recorded for this clonotype. The V and J genes are TRBV27 and TRBJ2-5; 13 bases align to TRBD2. From germline, CDR1 is MNHEY and CDR2 SMNVEV (reference sequence). The CDR3 sequence is 15 residues long. V lost 7 bases to trimming and J lost 2 bases; unmatched junction nucleotides: 4. The CDR3 DNA reads as TGTGCCAGCAAATTACTAGCGGGGGGGCAAGAGACCCAGTACTTC. Protein sequence: CASKLLAGGQETQYF.

This chain uses TRBV9 with TRBJ2-3; D not certain. The CDR3 consists of 15 residues. Between the trimmed V and J ends, which lost 3 bases and 2 bases, there was a span of 13 bases. The germline CDR1 and CDR2 sequences are SGDLS and YYNGEE. This CDR3 is CASSATTLPTDTQYF. The DNA of the CDR3 is TGTGCCAGCAGCGCGACCACATTGCCCACAGATACGCAGTATTTT.

The CDR3 DNA is TGTGCCAGCAGGGGGACTAGCGGGGGACAAGAGACCCAGTACTTC. This codes for CASRGTSGGQETQYF. This chain joins TRBV12-3 or TRBV12-4 and TRBJ2-5; 14 nucleotides match TRBD2. The CDR3 totals 15 residues. With 6 bases clipped from V and 2 bases from J, the junction kept 2 bases outside the gene matches.

This clonotype appeared a few times. J is TRBJ1-1 and V is TRBV7-9; D might be TRBD1 (6 bases). V was clipped by 5 bases and J by 0 bases, with 16 bases between them. Germline V CDR1 and CDR2: SEHNR, FQNEAQ (reference sequence). CDR3 length: 16 residues. The CDR3 bases are TGTGCCAGCAGCCCAACCCTTGGGGGCATGAACACTGAAGCTTTCTTT. It is translated as CASSPTLGGMNTEAFF.

This clonotype turned up a few times. The gene calls are TRBV5-1 and TRBJ1-3; 8 bases fit TRBD1. The CDR3 is 17 amino acids. With 4 bases clipped from V and 2 bases from J, the junction kept 11 bases outside the gene matches. CDR1 and CDR2 (germline): SGHRS, YFSETQ. The CDR3 nucleotides read TGCGCCAGCAGCACAGGACAGGGTGGCCCGGCTGGAAACACCATATATTTT. Its translation is CASSTGQGGPAGNTIYF. Complete variable domain (other parts from reference TRBV5-1 and TRBJ1-3): KAGVTQTPRYLIKTRGQQVTLSCSPISGHRSVSWYQQTPGQGLQFLFEYFSETQRNKGNFPGRFSGRQFSNSRSEMNVSTLELGDSALYLCASSTGQGGPAGNTIYFGEGSWLTVV.

The V call is TRBV5-4, the J call TRBJ2-3; TRBD2 matches at 9 bases. Germline V CDR1 and CDR2: SGHNT, YYREEE (reference sequence). Trimming removed 4 bases from V and 9 bases from J; junction bases left unmatched: 15. This CDR3 comprises 16 residues. The CDR3 DNA sequence: TGTGCCAGCAGCGTCTTTTATAGCGGGGGCTCGGGGACGCAGTATTTT. This gives the protein CASSVFYSGGSGTQYF.

This clonotype has ten or more counts. The chain combines TRBV6-1 with TRBJ2-5, with D hard to call. The CDR3 totals 12 residues. V lost 11 bases to trimming and J lost 0 bases, with 10 bases between them. Looked up from germline, CDR1 is MNHNS and CDR2 is SASEGT. The CDR3 protein is CASSFYQETQYF. DNA for the CDR3: TGTGCCTCCTCCTTCTACCAAGAGACCCAGTACTTC.

This clonotype was seen a handful of times. The chain has TRBV3-1 and TRBJ2-1; no clear D gene. The CDR3 extends over 11 amino acids. Germline CDR1 reads LGHDT; CDR2 reads YNNKEL (reference sequence). V was pared by 11 bases and J by 6 bases, with 11 bases between. The CDR3 DNA sequence: TGTGCCCGCCTGTGCGTCAATGAGCAGTTCTTC. Its protein is CARLCVNEQFF.

This clonotype has just one count. The rearrangement links TRBV5-1 to TRBJ2-2, with a possible D match to TRBD2 (6 bases). Germline V CDR1 and CDR2: SGHRS, YFSETQ. V lost 6 bases and J lost 1, with 13 bases in between. The CDR3 spans 15 residues. The DNA of the CDR3 is TGCGCCAGCACCGCGGGGCAGCAGAACACCGGGGAGCTGTTTTTT. Its translation is CASTAGQQNTGELFF.